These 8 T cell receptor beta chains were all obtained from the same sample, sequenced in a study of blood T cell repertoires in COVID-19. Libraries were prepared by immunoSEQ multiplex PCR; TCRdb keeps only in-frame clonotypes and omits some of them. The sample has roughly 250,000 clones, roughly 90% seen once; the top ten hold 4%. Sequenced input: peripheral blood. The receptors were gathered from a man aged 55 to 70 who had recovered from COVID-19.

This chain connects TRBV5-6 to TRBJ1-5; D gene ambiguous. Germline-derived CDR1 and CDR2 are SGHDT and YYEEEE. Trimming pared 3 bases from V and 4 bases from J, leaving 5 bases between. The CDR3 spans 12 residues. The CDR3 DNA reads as TGTGCCAGCAGCTACAGAAATCAGCCCCAGCATTTT. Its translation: CASSYRNQPQHF.

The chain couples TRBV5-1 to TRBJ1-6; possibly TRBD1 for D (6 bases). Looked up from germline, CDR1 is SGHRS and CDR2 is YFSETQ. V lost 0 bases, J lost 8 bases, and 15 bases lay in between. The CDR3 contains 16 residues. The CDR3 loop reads CASSLGGGRGDSPLHF. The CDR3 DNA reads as TGCGCCAGCAGCTTGGGTGGAGGCAGGGGCGATTCACCCCTCCACTTT.

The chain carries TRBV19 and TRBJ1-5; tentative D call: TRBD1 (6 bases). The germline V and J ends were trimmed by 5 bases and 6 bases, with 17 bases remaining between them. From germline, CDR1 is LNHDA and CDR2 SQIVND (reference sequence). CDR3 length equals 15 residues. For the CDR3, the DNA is TGTGCCAGTAGTCCTAGGGGGGGGACGGTTCAGCCCCAGCATTTT. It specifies CASSPRGGTVQPQHF.

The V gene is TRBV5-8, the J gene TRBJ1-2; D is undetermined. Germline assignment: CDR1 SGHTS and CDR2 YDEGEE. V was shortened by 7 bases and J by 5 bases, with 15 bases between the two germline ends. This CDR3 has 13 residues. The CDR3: CASRAQWEYGYTF. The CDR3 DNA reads TGTGCCAGCCGGGCTCAATGGGAGTATGGCTACACCTTC.

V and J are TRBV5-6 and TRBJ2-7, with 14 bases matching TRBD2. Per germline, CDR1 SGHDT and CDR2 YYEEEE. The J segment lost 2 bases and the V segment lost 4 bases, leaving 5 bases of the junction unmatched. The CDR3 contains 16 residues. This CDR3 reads CASSPGLAGGTYEQYF. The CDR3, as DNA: TGTGCCAGCAGCCCCGGACTAGCGGGGGGCACCTACGAGCAGTACTTC.

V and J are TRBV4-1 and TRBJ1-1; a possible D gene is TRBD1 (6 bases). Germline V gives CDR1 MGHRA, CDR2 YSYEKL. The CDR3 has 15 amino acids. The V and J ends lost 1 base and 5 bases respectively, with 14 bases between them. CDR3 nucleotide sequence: TGCGCCAGCAGCCAAGTGCAGGGAGGGGGGACTGAAGCTTTCTTT. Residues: CASSQVQGGGTEAFF.

CDR3 nucleotide sequence: TGTGCTAGTGGTTTGGTACGGAGCAGGGGGGAATACGAGCAGTACTTC. As protein: CASGLVRSRGEYEQYF. The V and J genes are TRBV12-5 and TRBJ2-7; TRBD1 is a possible D gene (7 bases). The germline V gene has CDR1 LGHNT and CDR2 FRNRAP. Between the trimmed V and J ends, which lost 0 bases and 4 bases, there was a span of 16 bases. The CDR3 sequence is 16 residues long. The complete variable domain, with remaining parts taken from reference TRBV12-5 and TRBJ2-7, reads DARVTQTPRHKVTEMGQEVTMRCQPILGHNTVFWYRQTMMQGLELLAYFRNRAPLDDSGMPKDRFSAEMPDATLATLKIQPSEPRDSAVYFCASGLVRSRGEYEQYFGPGTRLTVT.

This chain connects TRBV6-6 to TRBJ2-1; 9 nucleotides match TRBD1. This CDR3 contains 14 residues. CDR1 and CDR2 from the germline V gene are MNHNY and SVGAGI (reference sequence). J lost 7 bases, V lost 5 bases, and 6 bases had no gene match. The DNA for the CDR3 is TGTGCCAGCAGTGTAACACAGGGGGCGAATGAGCAGTTCTTC. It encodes CASSVTQGANEQFF.